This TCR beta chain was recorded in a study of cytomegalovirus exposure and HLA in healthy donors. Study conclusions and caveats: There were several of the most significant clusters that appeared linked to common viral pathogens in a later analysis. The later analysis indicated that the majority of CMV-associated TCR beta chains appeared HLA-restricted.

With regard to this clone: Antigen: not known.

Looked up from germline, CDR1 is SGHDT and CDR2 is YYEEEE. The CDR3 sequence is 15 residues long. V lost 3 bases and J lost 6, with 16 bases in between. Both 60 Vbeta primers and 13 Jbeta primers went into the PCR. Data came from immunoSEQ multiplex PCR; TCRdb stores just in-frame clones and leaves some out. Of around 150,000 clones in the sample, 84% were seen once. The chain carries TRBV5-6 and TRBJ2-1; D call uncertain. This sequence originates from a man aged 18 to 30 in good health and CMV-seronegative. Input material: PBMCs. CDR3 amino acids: CASSSPTVALNEQFF. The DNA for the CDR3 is TGTGCCAGCAGCTCCCCGACTGTTGCCCTCAATGAGCAGTTCTTC. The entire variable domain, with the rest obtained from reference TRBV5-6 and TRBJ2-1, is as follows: DAGVTQSPTHLIKTRGQQVTLRCSPKSGHDTVSWYQQALGQGPQFIFQYYEEEERQRGNFPDRFSGHQFPNYSSELNVNALLLGDSALYLCASSSPTVALNEQFFGPGTRLTVL.